The clone carrying this T cell receptor beta chain was observed a handful of times. Its target is not known. This entry belongs to a study of blood T cells in healthy people across ages. Regarding the study as a whole: Versus aged donors, long-lived donors had higher diversity and more naive CD4+ cells. Investigators treated diversity estimates from one million T cells as underestimates. Reliance upon unsorted PBMCs precluded definitive naive versus antigen-experienced comparison.

A J-beta primer mix and a sample-barcoded 5' primer were used in a second PCR of about 7 to 11 cycles. From the 5' RACE reads, TCRdb called clonotypes with MiXCR, one entry per CDR3 protein. Here the sample spans about 1.5 million distinct CDR3 sequences, roughly 43% being singletons. CDR1 is SEHNR, CDR2 FQNEAQ, per germline (reference sequence). This CDR3 is 15 amino acids long. V was pared by 1 base and J by 0 bases, with 10 bases between. Per sample, no less than 6 micrograms of total RNA were extracted. This clonotype originated in a woman aged 18-30 years in good health. The sequencing input was blood. The chain combines TRBV7-9 with TRBJ2-7, with a tentative D call TRBD2 (6 bases). CDR3 DNA: TGTGCCAGCAGCTTAGTGGCGGGGAACTCCTACGAGCAGTACTTC. It encodes CASSLVAGNSYEQYF.